The T cell receptor (beta chain) under discussion was sequenced for a study of response to subunit inactivated influenza vaccine. Points from the study as a whole: Authors suggested few new T cells are recruited by each seasonal influenza vaccination.

In germline, CDR1 is SGHRS, CDR2 YFSETQ. The CDR3 loop spans 13 amino acids. Trimming at V came to 4 bases and at J to 9 bases, leaving 7 bases not matched to a gene. In regard to this clonotype: What it recognizes is unknown.

One entry per CDR3 protein results from TCRdb running MiXCR on the RT-PCR reads. This table holds about 780,000 distinct CDR3 sequences, approximately 17% found once. The chain joins TRBV5-1 to TRBJ2-1; TRBD2 matches at 7 bases. The sequence was collected from a man between 50 and 59 years old who received an inactivated influenza vaccine. This sample comprised PBMCs from blood, obtained about 5 days after vaccination. The CDR3 coding sequence is TGCGCCAGCAGCGGCGGGGGTCTCGGTGAGCAGTTCTTC. It codes for CASSGGGLGEQFF.